Listed below are T cell receptor beta chains from one sample, sequenced in a study of T-cell memory formation after mild COVID-19. Each CDR3 protein is one row after TCRdb ran MiXCR on the 5' RACE reads. This sample has approximately 490,000 distinct CDR3 sequences, with around 20% found just once. The sequenced sample was PBMCs or a T cell subset sorted from them (not recorded which). The receptors were gathered from an adult woman who had mild COVID-19 (a few samples of this study predate the infection). Cell type and time point are not known. CDR3s include the opening cysteine and the closing phenylalanine or tryptophan. Each record gives: CDR3 length, V gene, D gene, clone size, J gene, CDR3 DNA, CDR3 protein. A D gene is named only where the DNA matches it firmly. The listing skips clone size in some rows; elsewhere it reads once, few, many or a size class.

cdr3_length: 15
v_call: TRBV5-5
d_call: TRBD1
clone_size: NA
j_call: TRBJ1-2
cdr3_nt: TGTGCCAGCAGCTTTCGACAGGGGAATAACTATGGCTACACCTTC
cdr3_aa: CASSFRQGNNYGYTF

cdr3_length: 12
v_call: TRBV5-5
d_call: NA
clone_size: NA
j_call: TRBJ2-3
cdr3_nt: TGTGCCAGCAGCTCCCGTCTCGATACGCAGTATTTT
cdr3_aa: CASSSRLDTQYF

cdr3_length: 15
v_call: TRBV12-3/TRBV12-4
d_call: TRBD1
clone_size: NA
j_call: TRBJ1-4
cdr3_nt: TGTGCCAGCAGTTTCCGACAGGGGGGTATGATGGAACTGTTTTTT
cdr3_aa: CASSFRQGGMMELFF

cdr3_length: 14
v_call: TRBV7-2
d_call: NA
clone_size: once
j_call: TRBJ2-7
cdr3_nt: TGTGCCAGCAGCCAGTCAGCGGCGTCCTACGAGCAGTACTTC
cdr3_aa: CASSQSAASYEQYF

cdr3_length: 15
v_call: TRBV7-8
d_call: TRBD2
clone_size: NA
j_call: TRBJ2-1
cdr3_nt: TGTGCCAGCGGGACTAGCGGTTACTCCTACAATGAGCAGTTCTTC
cdr3_aa: CASGTSGYSYNEQFF

cdr3_length: 15
v_call: TRBV7-4
d_call: TRBD2
clone_size: NA
j_call: TRBJ2-7
cdr3_nt: TGTGCCAGCAGCGGCCGGACTAGCGGGAACGACGAGCAGTACTTC
cdr3_aa: CASSGRTSGNDEQYF

cdr3_length: 14
v_call: TRBV24-1
d_call: NA
clone_size: NA
j_call: TRBJ2-3
cdr3_nt: TGTGCCACCAGTGATTTGAGGTGGACAGATACGCAGTATTTT
cdr3_aa: CATSDLRWTDTQYF

cdr3_length: 12
v_call: TRBV20-1
d_call: NA
clone_size: few
j_call: TRBJ1-5
cdr3_nt: TGCAGTGCTACAAACCCTTATCAGCCCCAGCATTTT
cdr3_aa: CSATNPYQPQHF

cdr3_length: 18
v_call: TRBV10-3
d_call: TRBD1
clone_size: NA
j_call: TRBJ2-7
cdr3_nt: TGTGCCACGCGAGGAGGGACAGGGGCGCCCCTGCACTCCTACGAGCAGTACTTC
cdr3_aa: CATRGGTGAPLHSYEQYF

cdr3_length: 14
v_call: TRBV20-1
d_call: NA
clone_size: few
j_call: TRBJ1-1
cdr3_nt: TGCAGTGCTAGAGCAGACGGGGTATGGACTGAAGCTTTCTTT
cdr3_aa: CSARADGVWTEAFF

cdr3_length: 18
v_call: TRBV4-1
d_call: TRBD1
clone_size: few
j_call: TRBJ1-4
cdr3_nt: TGCGCCAGCAGCCAAGAACGGACAGGCGCTCGCGGTAATGAAAAACTGTTTTTT
cdr3_aa: CASSQERTGARGNEKLFF

cdr3_length: 14
v_call: TRBV4-1
d_call: NA
clone_size: few
j_call: TRBJ2-4
cdr3_nt: TGCGCCAGCAGCCAAGAATCGCAACCCAACATTCAGTACTTC
cdr3_aa: CASSQESQPNIQYF

cdr3_length: 15
v_call: TRBV5-6
d_call: NA
clone_size: NA
j_call: TRBJ2-1
cdr3_nt: TGTGCCAGCAGCTCCCTGGACTCAGCTTACAATGAGCAGTTCTTC
cdr3_aa: CASSSLDSAYNEQFF

cdr3_length: 14
v_call: TRBV24-1
d_call: NA
clone_size: few
j_call: TRBJ2-5
cdr3_nt: TGTGCCACCAGTGCAGAGCCCTCCCAAGAGACCCAGTACTTC
cdr3_aa: CATSAEPSQETQYF

cdr3_length: 13
v_call: TRBV20-1
d_call: NA
clone_size: few
j_call: TRBJ1-4
cdr3_nt: TGCAGTGCTAGAACGACAGAGAATGAAAAACTGTTTTTT
cdr3_aa: CSARTTENEKLFF

cdr3_length: 15
v_call: TRBV7-6
d_call: NA
clone_size: NA
j_call: TRBJ2-5
cdr3_nt: TGTGCCAGCAGCTTACGCAACGCATATCAAGAGACCCAGTACTTC
cdr3_aa: CASSLRNAYQETQYF

cdr3_length: 13
v_call: TRBV19
d_call: NA
clone_size: few
j_call: TRBJ2-2
cdr3_nt: TGTGCCGGGGGGACAGAGAACACCGGGGAGCTGTTTTTT
cdr3_aa: CAGGTENTGELFF

cdr3_length: 11
v_call: TRBV12-3/TRBV12-4
d_call: NA
clone_size: NA
j_call: TRBJ2-5
cdr3_nt: TGTGCCAGCAGCGCTCGATCGGCCCAGTACTTC
cdr3_aa: CASSARSAQYF

cdr3_length: 14
v_call: TRBV10-3
d_call: TRBD1
clone_size: once
j_call: TRBJ1-6
cdr3_nt: TGTGCCATCAGGGGGACAGGGACGAATTCACCCCTCCACTTT
cdr3_aa: CAIRGTGTNSPLHF

cdr3_length: 13
v_call: TRBV9
d_call: NA
clone_size: NA
j_call: TRBJ1-2
cdr3_nt: TGTGCCAGCAGTGTTGGCACGGAATATGGCTACACCTTC
cdr3_aa: CASSVGTEYGYTF

cdr3_length: 16
v_call: TRBV19
d_call: NA
clone_size: few
j_call: TRBJ2-2
cdr3_nt: TGTGCCAGTAGTCTCCCCACGACTATCCTACACGGGGAGCTGTTTTTT
cdr3_aa: CASSLPTTILHGELFF

cdr3_length: 17
v_call: TRBV7-9
d_call: NA
clone_size: few
j_call: TRBJ2-1
cdr3_nt: TGTGCCAGCAGAGCCGCAGTTCGAGGGAGGCCCTACAATGAGCAGTTCTTC
cdr3_aa: CASRAAVRGRPYNEQFF